The 12 T cell receptor beta chains reported below all come from one sample, sequenced in a study of cytomegalovirus exposure and HLA in healthy donors. Researchers ran the PCR with 60 Vbeta and 13 Jbeta primers. This table comes from immunoSEQ multiplex PCR, and its TCRdb copy is limited to in-frame clones, with some not included. The sample carries some 200,000 clones, 70% recorded once. The sequencing sample was made of PBMCs. These receptors all stem from a man in his forties in good health and CMV-seropositive.

Regarding this clone: In the same sample, other DNA sequences code for this CDR3. J is TRBJ1-2 and V is TRBV5-1; D is unclear. This CDR3 is built from 13 residues. Trimming pared 2 bases from V and 3 bases from J, leaving 8 bases between. From germline, CDR1 is SGHRS and CDR2 YFSETQ. CDR3 loop: CASSLDGDYGYTF. The CDR3 nucleotides read TGCGCCAGCAGCTTAGACGGGGACTATGGCTACACCTTC.

The CDR3 DNA reads as TGCGCCAGCAGTGACGAGGGGGCCTCCTACGAGCAGTACTTC. This codes for CASSDEGASYEQYF. The gene calls are TRBV10-2 and TRBJ2-7, with 7 bases aligning to TRBD1. V shed 3 bases, J shed 0 bases, and the junction held 2 bases outside the gene matches. CDR1 and CDR2 from the germline V gene are WSHSY and SAAADI. The CDR3 is made up of 14 amino acids.

V and J are TRBV13 and TRBJ2-7; 7 bases fit TRBD1. The CDR3 spans 14 residues. The V gene end was trimmed by 5 bases and the J gene end by 2 bases; junction bases not matched to a gene: 6. Germline CDR1 PRHDT, CDR2 FYEKMQ (reference sequence). Written as DNA, the CDR3 is TGTGCCAGCAGCCAAACACAGGGGACCTACGAGCAGTACTTC. As protein: CASSQTQGTYEQYF.

This clone was seen a few times. This rearrangement joins TRBV5-1 to TRBJ2-1, with 8 bases fitting TRBD2. Germline V gene lookup returns CDR1 SGHRS and CDR2 YFSETQ. With V trimmed by 4 bases and J by 0 bases, 6 bases remained unmatched. The CDR3 has 16 residues. CDR3 protein: CASSPGGGSSYNEQFF. The CDR3, as DNA: TGCGCCAGCAGCCCCGGGGGGGGGAGCTCCTACAATGAGCAGTTCTTC.

The chain has TRBV5-5 and TRBJ2-7; D perhaps matches TRBD1 (6 bases). V was pared by 4 bases and J by 6 bases, with 11 bases between. Germline CDR1 is SGHKS and CDR2 is YYEKEE (reference sequence). The CDR3 loop spans 12 amino acids. The CDR3 reads CASSLTGREQYF. DNA of the CDR3: TGTGCCAGCAGCCTCACAGGGCGCGAGCAGTACTTC. The full variable domain, in which reference TRBV5-5 and TRBJ2-7 provide the parts outside the CDR3, is DAGVTQSPTHLIKTRGQQVTLRCSPISGHKSVSWYQQVLGQGPQFIFQYYEKEERGRGNFPDRFSARQFPNYSSELNVNALLLGDSALYLCASSLTGREQYFGPGTRLTVT.

The chain has TRBV29-1 and TRBJ1-1; D not certain. V lost 3 bases and J 1 base, leaving 9 bases between the germline ends. The CDR3 spans 13 residues. Germline V gene data show CDR1 as SQVTM and CDR2 as ANQGSEA. The CDR3 spells CSVESRENTEAFF. The CDR3, as DNA: TGCAGCGTTGAGAGCCGGGAGAACACTGAAGCTTTCTTT. Combining the CDR3 with reference TRBV29-1 and TRBJ1-1 gives the whole variable domain SAVISQKPSRDICQRGTSLTIQCQVDSQVTMMFWYRQQPGQSLTLIATANQGSEATYESGFVIDKFPISRPNLTFSTLTVSNMSPEDSSIYLCSVESRENTEAFFGQGTRLTVV.

V gene TRBV15 combines with J gene TRBJ2-2; the D gene is possibly TRBD1 (6 bases). The V and J ends lost 3 bases and 4 bases respectively, with 9 bases between them. The CDR3 has 14 residues. Germline V gives CDR1 LNHNV, CDR2 YYDKDF (reference sequence). The CDR3 bases are TGTGCCACCAGCAGTGGGACACTCACCGGGGAGCTGTTTTTT. This translates into CATSSGTLTGELFF.

V is TRBV12-5 and J is TRBJ1-5, with 10 bases aligning to TRBD1. Germline CDR1 LGHNT, CDR2 FRNRAP. The ends lost 1 base at V and 4 bases at J; junction bases unmatched: 7. CDR3 length: 17 amino acids. CDR3 amino acids: CASGLGTRTGGNQPQHF. CDR3 nucleotide sequence: TGTGCTAGTGGTTTGGGAACGAGGACAGGGGGAAATCAGCCCCAGCATTTT.

This sequence joins TRBV10-1 and TRBJ2-7; 7 bases fit TRBD1. V trimming: 8 bases; J trimming: 4 bases; junction bases outside the gene matches: 23. Germline CDR1 and CDR2: WNHNN and SYGVQD (reference sequence). The CDR3 totals 18 residues. For the CDR3, the DNA is TGCGCCAGCCCGGGAAGGTTACGCTTTAGGGACAGCATATACGAGCAGTACTTC. This sequence encodes CASPGRLRFRDSIYEQYF.

This chain connects TRBV28 to TRBJ2-1; D not certain. Germline lookup yields CDR1 MDHEN and CDR2 SYDVKM. The V and J ends lost 4 bases and 6 bases respectively, with 19 bases between them. The CDR3 has 16 residues. The CDR3 sequence is CASSWLERISRNEQFF. DNA for the CDR3: TGTGCCAGCAGTTGGCTTGAGAGGATATCCCGCAATGAGCAGTTCTTC.

This clone has just one count. J is TRBJ2-2 and V is TRBV19; 7 bases are a match to TRBD2. Unmatched junction bases numbered 3, after V lost 7 bases and J lost 1 base. The germline CDR1 and CDR2 sequences are LNHDA and SQIVND (reference sequence). The CDR3 is made up of 14 amino acids. The CDR3 DNA reads TGTGCCAGTACCGGGGGGATGAACACCGGGGAGCTGTTTTTT. Translation gives CASTGGMNTGELFF.

The rearrangement links TRBV6-1 to TRBJ2-1; weak D call: TRBD2 (5 bases). Germline V gene data show CDR1 as MNHNS and CDR2 as SASEGT. The ends were cut back, 3 bases at V and 13 bases at J, with 10 bases in the middle. This CDR3 spans 11 amino acids. The CDR3 region has the DNA TGTGCCAGCAGTGACTCACGGGGACAGTTCTTC. Translation: CASSDSRGQFF.